The 7 T cell receptor beta chains below all came from one sample that was sequenced in a study of tumor-infiltrating lymphocytes in primary liver carcinoma. Investigators took RNA and DNA out together from 20-30 mg of unsorted bulk tissue. Total RNA (approximately 450 ng) served as template for TCR beta cDNA synthesis primed by a constant-region primer. Three nested multiplex PCR rounds of slightly modified ARM-PCR generated TCR beta libraries. TRBV1-TRBV30 forward and Cbeta reverse primers drove the first two roughly 10-cycle rounds. TCRdb itself ran the multiplex PCR reads through MiXCR, one entry per CDR3 protein. In the table there are 90,000 to 150,000 distinct CDR3 sequences, approximately 68% of which are singletons. Material: tumor-adjacent normal liver tissue. These receptors were obtained from a woman aged 60-70 years with primary liver carcinoma and hepatitis B virus infection.

The genes are TRBV28 and TRBJ1-3; no clear D. The CDR3 contains 15 residues. The V gene's germline CDR1 is MDHEN and CDR2 SYDVKM. Trimming shortened V by 1 base and J by 3 bases, and 10 bases separated the two germline ends. Written as DNA, the CDR3 is TGTGCCAGCAGTTTATCGGCCTGGGATGGAAACACCATATATTTT. Its translation: CASSLSAWDGNTIYF.

This chain joins TRBV6-5 and TRBJ2-1; unclear D gene. Germline values: CDR1 MNHEY, CDR2 SVGAGI. The ends were cut back, 6 bases at V and 8 bases at J, with 11 bases in the middle. The CDR3 contains 12 residues. The CDR3 DNA reads TGTGCCAGCAGCCCACAGTCCGATGAGCAGTTCTTC. This translates into CASSPQSDEQFF.

This clonotype occurred once. One junction end does not reproduce the germline sequence, and a read error may be involved. The chain uses TRBV6-5 and TRBJ2-7; TRBD1 matches at 9 bases. CDR3 length: 14 amino acids. Germline-derived CDR1 and CDR2 are MNHEY and SVGAGI. CDR3 bases: TGCGCCAGTCTTCCGGGACAGGGTTCGAACAAGCAGTACTTC. Its translation is CASLPGQGSNKQYF.

Turning to this clonotype: This is likely a read error, given that the CDR3 carries no conserved phenylalanine or tryptophan at its end. The rearrangement links TRBV11-2 to TRBJ2-2; D call uncertain. Germline CDR1 and CDR2: SGHAT and FQNNGV. V shed 4 bases and J shed 1 base, with 16 bases lying between them. This CDR3 has 17 amino acids. The CDR3 bases are TGTGCCAGCAGCTGTAATAGGGCTAGTGTGAACACCGGGGAGCTGTTTCTT. Its translation: CASSCNRASVNTGELFL.

The chain is built from TRBV11-2 and TRBJ2-7; TRBD1 agrees at 8 bases. The CDR3 contains 15 residues. Germline V gives CDR1 SGHAT, CDR2 FQNNGV. This CDR3 reads CTGTFGQGLLYEQYF. CDR3 DNA: TGTACCGGCACCTTCGGACAGGGATTATTGTACGAGCAGTACTTC.

Comment on this clonotype: Being one base from a much bigger clone, this may be a read error. The chain couples TRBV7-9 to TRBJ2-4, with 7 bases matching TRBD2. Per the germline V gene, CDR1 is SEHNR and CDR2 is FQNEAQ (reference sequence). V was pared by 4 bases and J by 4 bases, with 7 bases of the junction left unmatched. This CDR3 comprises 15 residues. The CDR3 sequence is CASSWSGLNKNIQYF. Here the CDR3 DNA reads TGTGCCAGCAGCTGGTCGGGACTAAATAAAAACATTCAGTACTTC.

The chain links TRBV9 to TRBJ2-1, with D perhaps assigned TRBD1 or TRBD2 (5 bases each). Per the germline V gene, CDR1 is SGDLS and CDR2 is YYNGEE. V lost 4 bases to trimming and J lost 0 bases, with 14 bases between them. This CDR3 is built from 16 residues. The CDR3 is CASSLTGTLSYNEQFF. The CDR3 DNA reads as TGTGCCAGCAGCTTAACCGGGACCCTCTCCTACAATGAGCAGTTCTTC.